Sequencing of this T cell receptor (beta chain) was carried out in a study of T cell changes during pregnancy in multiple sclerosis. J was trimmed by 5 bases and V by 5 bases; bases with no gene match: 3. The germline CDR1 and CDR2 sequences are LNHNV and YYDKDF (reference sequence). The CDR3 totals 14 residues. The protocol was immunoSEQ multiplex PCR, while the TCRdb copy is restricted to in-frame clones and leaves out a portion. The profile shows over 30,000 clones, around 90% of them singletons. This TCR came from a female donor with multiple sclerosis, enrolled in a pregnancy study. The sample was CD4+ T cells from peripheral blood mononuclear cells, taken before pregnancy. The chain employs TRBV15 and TRBJ1-4; 9 bases map to TRBD1. The CDR3 is CATSRDRANEKLFF. DNA for the CDR3: TGTGCCACCAGCCGGGACAGGGCGAATGAAAAACTGTTTTTT.